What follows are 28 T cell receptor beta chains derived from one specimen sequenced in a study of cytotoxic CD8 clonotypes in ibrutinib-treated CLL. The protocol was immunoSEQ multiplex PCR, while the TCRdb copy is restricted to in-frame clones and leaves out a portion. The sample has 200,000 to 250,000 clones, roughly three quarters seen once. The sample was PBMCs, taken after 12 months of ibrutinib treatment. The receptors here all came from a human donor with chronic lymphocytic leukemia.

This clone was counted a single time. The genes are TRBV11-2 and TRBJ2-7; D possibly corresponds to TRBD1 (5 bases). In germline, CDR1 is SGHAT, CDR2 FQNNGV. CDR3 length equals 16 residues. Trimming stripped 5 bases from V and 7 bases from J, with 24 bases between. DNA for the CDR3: TGTGCCAGCAGCCAACACTCCGGCAGGGCCCACGGGGAGCAGTACTTC. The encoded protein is CASSQHSGRAHGEQYF. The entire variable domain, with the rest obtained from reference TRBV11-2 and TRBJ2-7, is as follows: EAGVAQSPRYKIIEKRQSVAFWCNPISGHATLYWYQQILGQGPKLLIQFQNNGVVDDSQLPKDRFSAERLKGVDSTLKIQPAKLEDSAVYLCASSQHSGRAHGEQYFGPGTRLTVT.

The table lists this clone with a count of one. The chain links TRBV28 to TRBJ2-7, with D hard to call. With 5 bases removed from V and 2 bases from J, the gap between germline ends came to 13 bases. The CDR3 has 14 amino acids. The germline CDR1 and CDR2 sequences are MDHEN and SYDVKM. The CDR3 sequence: CASSPRWGTYEQYF. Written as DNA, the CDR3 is TGTGCCAGCAGTCCTCGATGGGGTACCTACGAGCAGTACTTC.

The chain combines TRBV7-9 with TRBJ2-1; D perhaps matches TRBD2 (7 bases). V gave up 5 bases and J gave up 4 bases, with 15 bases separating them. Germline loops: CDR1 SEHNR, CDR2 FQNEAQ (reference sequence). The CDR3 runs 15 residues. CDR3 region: CASSRSGTSYNEQFF. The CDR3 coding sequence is TGTGCCAGCAGCCGGAGCGGGACATCTTACAATGAGCAGTTCTTC.

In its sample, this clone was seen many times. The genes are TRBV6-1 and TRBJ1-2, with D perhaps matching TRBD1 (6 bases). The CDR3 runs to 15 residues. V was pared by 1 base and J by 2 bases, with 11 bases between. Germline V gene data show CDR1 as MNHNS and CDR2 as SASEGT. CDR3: CASSEEIGGNYGYTF. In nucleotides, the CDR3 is TGTGCCAGCAGTGAAGAGATAGGGGGAAACTATGGCTACACCTTC.

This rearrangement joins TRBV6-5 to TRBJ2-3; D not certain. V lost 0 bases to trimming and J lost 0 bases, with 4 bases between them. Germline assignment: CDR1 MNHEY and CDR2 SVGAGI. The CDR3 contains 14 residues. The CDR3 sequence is CASSYSISTDTQYF. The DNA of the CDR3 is TGTGCCAGCAGTTACTCGATCAGCACAGATACGCAGTATTTT.

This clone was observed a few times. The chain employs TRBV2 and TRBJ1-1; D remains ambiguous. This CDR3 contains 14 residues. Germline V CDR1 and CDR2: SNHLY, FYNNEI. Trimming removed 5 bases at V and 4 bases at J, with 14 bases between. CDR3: CASSPGLGVTEAFF. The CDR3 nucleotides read TGTGCCAGCAGTCCGGGCCTCGGAGTCACTGAAGCTTTCTTT.

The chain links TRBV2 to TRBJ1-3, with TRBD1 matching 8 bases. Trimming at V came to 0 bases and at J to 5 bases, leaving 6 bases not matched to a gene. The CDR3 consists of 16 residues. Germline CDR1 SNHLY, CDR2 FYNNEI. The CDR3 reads CASSEARRDRRNTIYF. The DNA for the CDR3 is TGTGCCAGCAGTGAAGCGCGGAGGGACAGGAGAAACACCATATATTTT.

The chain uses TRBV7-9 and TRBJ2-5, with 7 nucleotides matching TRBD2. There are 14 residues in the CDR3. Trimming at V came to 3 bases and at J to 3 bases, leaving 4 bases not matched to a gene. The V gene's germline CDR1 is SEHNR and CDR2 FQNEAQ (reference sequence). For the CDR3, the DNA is TGTGCCAGCAGCTTTCTGGCGGGGGAAGAGACCCAGTACTTC. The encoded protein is CASSFLAGEETQYF.

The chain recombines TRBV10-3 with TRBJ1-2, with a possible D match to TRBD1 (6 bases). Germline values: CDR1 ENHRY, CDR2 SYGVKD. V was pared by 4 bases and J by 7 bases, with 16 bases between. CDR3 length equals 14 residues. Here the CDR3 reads CAISAVQGYGGYTF. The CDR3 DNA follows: TGTGCCATCAGTGCGGTACAGGGATACGGTGGCTACACCTTC.

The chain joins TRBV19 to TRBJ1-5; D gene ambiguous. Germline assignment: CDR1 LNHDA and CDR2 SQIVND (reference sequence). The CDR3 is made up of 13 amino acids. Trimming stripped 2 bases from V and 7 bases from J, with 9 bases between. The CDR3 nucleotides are TGTGCCAGTAGTATACAGGAAGGGCAGCCCCAGCATTTT. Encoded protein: CASSIQEGQPQHF.

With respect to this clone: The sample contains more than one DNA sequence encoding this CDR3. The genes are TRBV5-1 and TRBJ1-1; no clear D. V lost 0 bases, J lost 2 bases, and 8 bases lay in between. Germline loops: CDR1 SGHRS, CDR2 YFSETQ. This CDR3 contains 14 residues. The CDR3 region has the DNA TGCGCCAGCAGCTTGGCCGCGTTAAACACTGAAGCTTTCTTT. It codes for CASSLAALNTEAFF.

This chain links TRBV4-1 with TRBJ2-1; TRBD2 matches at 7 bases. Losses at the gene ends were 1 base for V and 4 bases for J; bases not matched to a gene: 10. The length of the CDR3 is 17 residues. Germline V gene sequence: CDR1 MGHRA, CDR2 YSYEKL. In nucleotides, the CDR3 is TGCGCCAGCAGCCAAGCTCCTCTAGCGGACCAATACAATGAGCAGTTCTTC. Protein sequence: CASSQAPLADQYNEQFF.

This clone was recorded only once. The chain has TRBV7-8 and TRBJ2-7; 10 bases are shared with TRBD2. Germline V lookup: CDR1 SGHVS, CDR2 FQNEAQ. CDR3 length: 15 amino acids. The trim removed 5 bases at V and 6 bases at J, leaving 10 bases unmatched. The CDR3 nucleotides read TGTGCCAGCAGCCTTCCGACTAGCGGGTCCCGCGAGCAGTACTTC. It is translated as CASSLPTSGSREQYF.

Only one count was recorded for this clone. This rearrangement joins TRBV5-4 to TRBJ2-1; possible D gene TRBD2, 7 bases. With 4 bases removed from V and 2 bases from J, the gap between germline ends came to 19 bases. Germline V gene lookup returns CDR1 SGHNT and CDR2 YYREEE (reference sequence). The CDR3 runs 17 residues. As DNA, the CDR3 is TGTGCCAGCAGCCCAGGGGTCGGGAGCGGGACCTACAATGAGCAGTTCTTC. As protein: CASSPGVGSGTYNEQFF.

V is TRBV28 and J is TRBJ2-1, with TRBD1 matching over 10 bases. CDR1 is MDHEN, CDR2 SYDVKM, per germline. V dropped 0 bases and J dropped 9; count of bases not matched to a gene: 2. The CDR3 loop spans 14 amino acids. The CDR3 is CASSLWTGGVEQFF. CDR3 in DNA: TGTGCCAGCAGTTTATGGACAGGGGGCGTTGAGCAGTTCTTC.

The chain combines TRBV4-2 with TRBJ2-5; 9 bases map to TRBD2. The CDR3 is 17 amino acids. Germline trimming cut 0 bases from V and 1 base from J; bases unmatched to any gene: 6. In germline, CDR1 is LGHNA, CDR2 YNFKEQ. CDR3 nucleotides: TGTGCCAGCAGCCAAGATGGCCTAGCGGGATTCCAAGAGACCCAGTACTTC. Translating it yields CASSQDGLAGFQETQYF.

The CDR3 DNA reads TGCAGCGTTAGGACAGGGTCTCGAGAGACCCAGTACTTC. Translating gives CSVRTGSRETQYF. The V and J genes are TRBV29-1 and TRBJ2-5, with 8 bases that match TRBD1. The CDR3 sequence is 13 residues long. V was clipped by 5 bases and J by 4 bases; unmatched bases: 6. Per germline, CDR1 SQVTM and CDR2 ANQGSEA. The variable domain in full, completed from reference TRBV29-1 and TRBJ2-5, reads SAVISQKPSRDICQRGTSLTIQCQVDSQVTMMFWYRQQPGQSLTLIATANQGSEATYESGFVIDKFPISRPNLTFSTLTVSNMSPEDSSIYLCSVRTGSRETQYFGPGTRLLVL.

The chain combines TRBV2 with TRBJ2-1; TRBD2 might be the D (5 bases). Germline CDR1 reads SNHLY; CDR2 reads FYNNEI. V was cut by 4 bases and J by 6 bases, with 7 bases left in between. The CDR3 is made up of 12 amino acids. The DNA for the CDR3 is TGTGCCAGCAGTGGACTATTCAATGAGCAGTTCTTC. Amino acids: CASSGLFNEQFF.

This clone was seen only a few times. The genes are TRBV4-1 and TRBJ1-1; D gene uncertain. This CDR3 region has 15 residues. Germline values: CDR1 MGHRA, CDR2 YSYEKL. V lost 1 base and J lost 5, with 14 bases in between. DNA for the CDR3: TGCGCCAGCAGCCAAGGGGCAGGTGGGATGACTGAAGCTTTCTTT. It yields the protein CASSQGAGGMTEAFF.

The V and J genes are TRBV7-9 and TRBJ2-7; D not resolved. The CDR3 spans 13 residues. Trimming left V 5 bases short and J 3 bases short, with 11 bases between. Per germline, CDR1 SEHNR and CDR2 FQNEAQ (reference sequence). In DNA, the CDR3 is TGTGCCAGCAGCCGCGACCCAATCTACGAGCAGTACTTC. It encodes CASSRDPIYEQYF.

CDR3 in DNA: TGTGCCAGCAGCTTAAGGACAGGGAGTTCCGGGGAGCTGTTTTTT. As protein: CASSLRTGSSGELFF. This chain joins TRBV5-4 and TRBJ2-2; 8 bases match TRBD1. The length of the CDR3 is 15 residues. The V gene's germline CDR1 is SGHNT and CDR2 YYREEE (reference sequence). J lost 6 bases, V lost 2 bases, and 6 bases had no gene match.

Here the CDR3 DNA reads TGCGCCAGCAGACAAAACAATGAGCAGTTCTTC. Translated: CASRQNNEQFF. The chain carries TRBV5-1 and TRBJ2-1; D gene unclear. The CDR3 has 11 amino acids. Germline V lookup: CDR1 SGHRS, CDR2 YFSETQ. The V end lost 5 bases, the J end lost 5 bases, and 5 bases lay between the germline ends.

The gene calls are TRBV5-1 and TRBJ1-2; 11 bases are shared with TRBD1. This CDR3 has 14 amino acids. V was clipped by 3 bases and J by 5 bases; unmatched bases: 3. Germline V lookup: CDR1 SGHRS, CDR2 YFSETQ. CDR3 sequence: CASSSGQGAYGYTF. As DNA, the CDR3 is TGCGCCAGCAGCTCCGGACAGGGGGCGTATGGCTACACCTTC.

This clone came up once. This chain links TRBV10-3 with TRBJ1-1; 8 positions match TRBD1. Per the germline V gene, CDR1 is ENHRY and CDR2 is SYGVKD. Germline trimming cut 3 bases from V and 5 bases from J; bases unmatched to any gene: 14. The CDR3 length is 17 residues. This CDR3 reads CAISDRRADRGDTEAFF. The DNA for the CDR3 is TGTGCCATCAGTGATAGAAGGGCAGACAGGGGAGATACTGAAGCTTTCTTT.

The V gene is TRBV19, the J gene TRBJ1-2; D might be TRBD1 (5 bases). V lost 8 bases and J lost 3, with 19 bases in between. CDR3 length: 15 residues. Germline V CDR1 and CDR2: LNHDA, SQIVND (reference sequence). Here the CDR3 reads CASASNRPPDYGYTF. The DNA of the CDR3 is TGTGCCAGTGCCTCTAACAGGCCTCCGGACTATGGCTACACCTTC.

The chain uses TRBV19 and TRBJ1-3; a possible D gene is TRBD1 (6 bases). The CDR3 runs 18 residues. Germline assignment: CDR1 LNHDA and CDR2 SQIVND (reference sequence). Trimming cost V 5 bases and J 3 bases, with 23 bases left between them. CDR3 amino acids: CASSAYAGTKVFGNTIYF. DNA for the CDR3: TGTGCCAGTAGTGCTTACGCCGGGACAAAGGTGTTTGGAAACACCATATATTTT. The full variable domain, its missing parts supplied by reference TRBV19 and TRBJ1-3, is DGGITQSPKYLFRKEGQNVTLSCEQNLNHDAMYWYRQDPGQGLRLIYYSQIVNDFQKGDIAEGYSVSREKKESFPLTVTSAQKNPTAFYLCASSAYAGTKVFGNTIYFGEGSWLTVV.

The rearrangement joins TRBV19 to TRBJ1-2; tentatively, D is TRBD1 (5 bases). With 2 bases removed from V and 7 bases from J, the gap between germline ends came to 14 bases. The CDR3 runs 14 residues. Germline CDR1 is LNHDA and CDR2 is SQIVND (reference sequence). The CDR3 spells CASSIQGFDAGYTF. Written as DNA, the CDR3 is TGTGCCAGTAGTATACAGGGCTTCGATGCTGGCTACACCTTC.

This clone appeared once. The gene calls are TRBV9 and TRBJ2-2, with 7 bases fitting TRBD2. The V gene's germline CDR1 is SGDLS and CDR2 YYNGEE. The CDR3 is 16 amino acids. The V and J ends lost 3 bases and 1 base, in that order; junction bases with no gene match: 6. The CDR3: CASSALAGVNTGELFF. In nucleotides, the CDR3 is TGTGCCAGCAGCGCCTTAGCGGGCGTGAACACCGGGGAGCTGTTTTTT.